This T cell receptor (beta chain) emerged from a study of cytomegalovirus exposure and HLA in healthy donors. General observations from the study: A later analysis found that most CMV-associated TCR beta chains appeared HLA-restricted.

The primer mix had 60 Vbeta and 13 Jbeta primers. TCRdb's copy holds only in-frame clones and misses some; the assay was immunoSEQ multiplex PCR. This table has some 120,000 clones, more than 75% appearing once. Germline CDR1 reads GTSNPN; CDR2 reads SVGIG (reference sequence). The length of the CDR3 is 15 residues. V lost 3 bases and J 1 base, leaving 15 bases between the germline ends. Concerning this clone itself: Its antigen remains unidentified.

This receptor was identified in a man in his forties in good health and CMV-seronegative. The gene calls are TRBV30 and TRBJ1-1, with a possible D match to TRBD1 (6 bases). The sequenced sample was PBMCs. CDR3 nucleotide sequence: TGTGCCTGGAGCTACCTCGGACAGCAGAACACTGAAGCTTTCTTT. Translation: CAWSYLGQQNTEAFF.